This T cell receptor beta chain was captured by sequencing in a study of blood T cell repertoires in COVID-19. Turning to the study itself: Both acute and convalescent COVID-19 samples were obtained from the United States, Italy and Spain. T cells, B-cell-depleted T cells, or PBMCs supplied cDNA or gDNA.

The authors' processing: From reference gene primer amplification, estimates of nucleated cell counts were derived. Sequencing used immunoSEQ multiplex PCR; TCRdb keeps in-frame clones, though not all of them. V and J calls and clone size are given by that table; D and trimming were obtained from the DNA. This sample has about 140,000 clones, with about 86% found just once. Input material: peripheral blood. The clonotype was recovered from a human donor in a cohort sampled during active COVID-19.

The CDR3 bases are TGCGCCAGAACGCTTAGACTCGCGCGGGACGAGCAGTACTTC. Translated, it gives CARTLRLARDEQYF. The chain links TRBV4-1 to TRBJ2-7, with a tentative D call TRBD2 (5 bases). CDR3 size: 14 residues. Per the germline V gene, CDR1 is MGHRA and CDR2 is YSYEKL. The V and J ends lost 9 bases and 5 bases respectively, with 20 bases between them.